The 15 T cell receptor beta chains below were found in one sample sequenced in a study of T cell changes during pregnancy in multiple sclerosis. Data came from immunoSEQ multiplex PCR; TCRdb stores just in-frame clones and leaves some out. The sample carries tens of thousands of clones, 89% recorded once. The source material was peripheral blood, sampled in the first trimester of pregnancy. The receptors come from a female donor in good health, enrolled as a control in a pregnancy study.

This clone was observed a single time. The J gene is TRBJ2-7, the V gene TRBV19; perhaps TRBD1 as D (5 bases). Deletions cut 0 bases from V and 0 bases from J, with 18 bases between. Germline CDR1 and CDR2: LNHDA and SQIVND (reference sequence). The CDR3 runs to 18 residues. CDR3: CASSIDTSQGISSYEQYF. CDR3 in DNA: TGTGCCAGTAGTATAGACACCTCTCAGGGTATTTCCTCCTACGAGCAGTACTTC.

V and J are TRBV4-1 and TRBJ1-4, with 9 bases lining up with TRBD1. The CDR3 extends over 15 amino acids. Germline V gives CDR1 MGHRA, CDR2 YSYEKL. V lost 5 bases and J lost 8; bases outside the gene matches: 9. In DNA form, the CDR3 reads TGCGCCAGCAGCAGGACAGGGGCGGAGGGGGAAAAACTGTTTTTT. This encodes CASSRTGAEGEKLFF.

The rearrangement uses TRBV27 and TRBJ1-1, with D unclear. The V end lost 4 bases, the J end lost 3 bases, and 9 bases lay between the germline ends. This CDR3 is 13 amino acids long. CDR1 and CDR2 from the germline V gene are MNHEY and SMNVEV (reference sequence). CDR3 region: CASSSRVHTEAFF. CDR3 DNA sequence: TGTGCCAGCAGTTCCCGCGTTCACACTGAAGCTTTCTTT.

This chain links TRBV19 with TRBJ1-1, with TRBD1 identical over 7 bases. Per germline, CDR1 LNHDA and CDR2 SQIVND (reference sequence). The junction had 9 bases not matched to a gene; V was cut back by 7 bases and J by 1 base. The CDR3 has 15 residues. The CDR3 nucleotides read TGTGCCAGTAACCCGACAGGGCCCTCGAACACTGAAGCTTTCTTT. Translating gives CASNPTGPSNTEAFF.

The CDR3 DNA reads as TGCGCCAGCAGGACGGTTGGGGCCTCTGGAAACACCATATATTTT. Residues: CASRTVGASGNTIYF. The rearrangement uses TRBV5-1 and TRBJ1-3; D might be TRBD1 (5 bases). The CDR3 has 15 residues. Germline assignment: CDR1 SGHRS and CDR2 YFSETQ. V was shortened by 5 bases and J by 0 bases, with 12 bases between the two germline ends. Filled out from reference TRBV5-1 and TRBJ1-3, the complete variable domain reads KAGVTQTPRYLIKTRGQQVTLSCSPISGHRSVSWYQQTPGQGLQFLFEYFSETQRNKGNFPGRFSGRQFSNSRSEMNVSTLELGDSALYLCASRTVGASGNTIYFGEGSWLTVV.

This chain links TRBV5-4 with TRBJ1-2; D is unresolved. The CDR3 loop spans 13 amino acids. Germline V CDR1 and CDR2: SGHNT, YYREEE (reference sequence). Trimming took off 4 bases at V and 6 bases at J, with 13 bases between the two ends. The CDR3 is CASSITGRDGYTF. The CDR3 bases are TGTGCCAGCAGCATAACCGGGAGGGATGGCTACACCTTC.

The chain carries TRBV28 and TRBJ1-1, with D hard to call. Deletions cut 3 bases from V and 8 bases from J, with 19 bases between. Germline-derived CDR1 and CDR2 are MDHEN and SYDVKM. The CDR3 has 15 residues. CDR3 coding DNA: TGTGCCAGCAGTTTCGCCGGAACACGGGTGTCCGAAGCTTTCTTT. Translated, it gives CASSFAGTRVSEAFF.

This chain links TRBV5-1 with TRBJ1-5; 7 positions agree with TRBD1. V dropped 3 bases and J dropped 1; count of bases not matched to a gene: 4. Germline CDR1 and CDR2: SGHRS and YFSETQ. The CDR3 runs to 15 residues. This CDR3 is CASSSTTGSNQPQHF. The CDR3 DNA reads as TGCGCCAGCAGCTCAACGACAGGGAGCAATCAGCCCCAGCATTTT.

This clone came up once. CDR3: CASSPHQGAAYEQYF. The CDR3 DNA reads TGTGCCAGCAGTCCCCATCAGGGGGCGGCCTACGAGCAGTACTTC. The chain joins TRBV28 to TRBJ2-7; 8 positions agree with TRBD1. The CDR3 sequence is 15 residues long. Trimming at V came to 5 bases and at J to 2 bases, leaving 8 bases not matched to a gene. Germline values: CDR1 MDHEN, CDR2 SYDVKM.

The CDR3 loop is CASSSKTGANTEAFF. For the CDR3, the DNA is TGTGCCAGCAGCTCCAAGACAGGAGCGAACACTGAAGCTTTCTTT. J is TRBJ1-1 and V is TRBV7-9; a possible D gene is TRBD1 (6 bases). V was cut by 4 bases and J by 1 base, with 13 bases left in between. Germline V CDR1 and CDR2: SEHNR, FQNEAQ (reference sequence). This CDR3 is built from 15 residues.

The CDR3 is CAISESTGSTEAFF. DNA of the CDR3: TGTGCCATCAGTGAGAGCACAGGGAGCACTGAAGCTTTCTTT. V is TRBV10-3 and J is TRBJ1-1, with a weak D call TRBD1 (6 bases). V lost 2 bases to trimming and J lost 4 bases, with 11 bases between them. Germline V lookup: CDR1 ENHRY, CDR2 SYGVKD. There are 14 residues in the CDR3.

The chain has TRBV25-1 and TRBJ1-2; unclear D gene. The CDR3 has 13 amino acids. The germline V and J ends were trimmed by 5 bases and 1 base, with 8 bases remaining between them. The germline gives CDR1 MGHDK, CDR2 SYGVNS. CDR3 residues: CASSPPNNYGYTF. The CDR3 coding sequence is TGTGCCAGCAGTCCCCCTAATAACTATGGCTACACCTTC.

The V gene is TRBV28, the J gene TRBJ1-2, with 9 bases lining up with TRBD1. Germline CDR1 and CDR2: MDHEN and SYDVKM. Unmatched junction bases numbered 8, after V lost 5 bases and J lost 4 bases. This CDR3 spans 15 amino acids. Here the CDR3 DNA reads TGTGCCAGCAGTGCACCCGGACAGGGGCTCTATGGCTACACCTTC. It yields the protein CASSAPGQGLYGYTF.

The genes are TRBV6-5 and TRBJ1-6; D unresolved. Trimming removed 2 bases at V and 3 bases at J, with 5 bases between. CDR1 is MNHEY and CDR2 is SVGAGI in the germline V gene. This CDR3 is built from 14 residues. CDR3 sequence reads: CASSYTYYNSPLHF. DNA for the CDR3: TGTGCCAGCAGTTACACTTACTATAATTCACCCCTCCACTTT.

This chain links TRBV11-2 with TRBJ2-1; the match to TRBD2 covers 11 bases. Germline trimming cut 6 bases from V and 6 bases from J; bases unmatched to any gene: 7. The CDR3 is made up of 15 amino acids. Germline values: CDR1 SGHAT, CDR2 FQNNGV. CDR3 bases: TGTGCCAGCAGAGAGAGTAGCGGGGGGGTCAATGAGCAGTTCTTC. This encodes CASRESSGGVNEQFF. The full variable domain, its missing parts supplied by reference TRBV11-2 and TRBJ2-1, is EAGVAQSPRYKIIEKRQSVAFWCNPISGHATLYWYQQILGQGPKLLIQFQNNGVVDDSQLPKDRFSAERLKGVDSTLKIQPAKLEDSAVYLCASRESSGGVNEQFFGPGTRLTVL.